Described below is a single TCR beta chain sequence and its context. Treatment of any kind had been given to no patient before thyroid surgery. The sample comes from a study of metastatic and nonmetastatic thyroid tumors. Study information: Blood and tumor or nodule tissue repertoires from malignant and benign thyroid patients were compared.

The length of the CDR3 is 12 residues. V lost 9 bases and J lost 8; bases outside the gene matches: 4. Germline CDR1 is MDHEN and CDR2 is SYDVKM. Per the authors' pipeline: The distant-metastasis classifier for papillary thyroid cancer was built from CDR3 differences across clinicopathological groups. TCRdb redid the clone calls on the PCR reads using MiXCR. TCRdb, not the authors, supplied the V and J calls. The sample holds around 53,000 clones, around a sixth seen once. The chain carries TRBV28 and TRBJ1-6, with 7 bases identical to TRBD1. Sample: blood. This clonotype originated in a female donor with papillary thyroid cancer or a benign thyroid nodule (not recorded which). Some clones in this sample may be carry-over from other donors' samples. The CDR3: CASWTGDSPLHF. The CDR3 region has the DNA TGTGCCAGTTGGACAGGAGATTCACCCCTCCACTTT. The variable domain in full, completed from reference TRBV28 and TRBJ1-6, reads DVKVTQSSRYLVKRTGEKVFLECVQDMDHENMFWYRQDPGLGLRLIYFSYDVKMKEKGDIPEGYSVSREKKERFSLILESASTNQTSMYLCASWTGDSPLHFGNGTRLTVT.